Ten or more counts support the clone carrying this T cell receptor beta chain. These data come from a study of regulatory T cells in long-lasting Graves disease. Building the TCR beta libraries relied on iRepertoire HTBI primers, and CDR3 regions underwent Arm-PCR. Each CDR3 protein gets one entry after TCRdb re-called the multiplex PCR reads with MiXCR. The sample yields about half a million distinct CDR3 sequences, approximately 12% seen once. This CDR3 is 15 amino acids long. Germline values: CDR1 MNHNS, CDR2 SASEGT. The ends lost 0 bases at V and 3 bases at J; junction bases unmatched: 5. Described time point: newly diagnosed GD, antithyroid drugs for less than 3 months. Making the TCR library involved RNA that had been extracted from PBMCs. The same data also went into a second study, on T cells in Graves' hyperthyroidism and ophthalmopathy.

The sequence was collected from a woman in her 30s with Graves disease. V usage is TRBV6-1 and J usage is TRBJ2-7; 7 bases align to TRBD2. Sequencing used peripheral blood mononuclear cells (PBMCs), obtained at new diagnosis, from a patient treated with antithyroid drugs. The CDR3 protein is CASSEALGGFYEQYF. Here the CDR3 DNA reads TGTGCCAGCAGTGAAGCGCTGGGGGGGTTCTACGAGCAGTACTTC.